The TCR beta chain under discussion was sequenced for a study of identifying expanded T cells in peripheral blood. TCRdb keeps only in-frame clones here, not all; method: immunoSEQ multiplex PCR. Of about 54,000 clones listed, approximately 89% are singletons. No infections or other immune events were documented during collection. Concerning this clone itself: The antigen remains unidentified.

Overall study findings and caveats: Differentially abundant clones: roughly 1.2 between replicates, 16.4 at about 13 days, less than 20 at four. Across healthy donors, higher total template counts meant significantly greater roughly two-week count variance.

The V and J ends lost 1 base and 2 bases, in that order; junction bases with no gene match: 5. CDR3 length: 17 amino acids. Germline CDR1 is MDHEN and CDR2 is SYDVKM. Sequencing was performed on blood. The V call is TRBV28, the J call TRBJ2-7; TRBD2 matches at 13 bases. This TCR was recovered from a person aged 18 to 70 in good health. CDR3 bases: TGTGCCAGCAGTTTATCCCCCGGGACTAGCGGGACCTACGAGCAGTACTTC. Translating it yields CASSLSPGTSGTYEQYF.